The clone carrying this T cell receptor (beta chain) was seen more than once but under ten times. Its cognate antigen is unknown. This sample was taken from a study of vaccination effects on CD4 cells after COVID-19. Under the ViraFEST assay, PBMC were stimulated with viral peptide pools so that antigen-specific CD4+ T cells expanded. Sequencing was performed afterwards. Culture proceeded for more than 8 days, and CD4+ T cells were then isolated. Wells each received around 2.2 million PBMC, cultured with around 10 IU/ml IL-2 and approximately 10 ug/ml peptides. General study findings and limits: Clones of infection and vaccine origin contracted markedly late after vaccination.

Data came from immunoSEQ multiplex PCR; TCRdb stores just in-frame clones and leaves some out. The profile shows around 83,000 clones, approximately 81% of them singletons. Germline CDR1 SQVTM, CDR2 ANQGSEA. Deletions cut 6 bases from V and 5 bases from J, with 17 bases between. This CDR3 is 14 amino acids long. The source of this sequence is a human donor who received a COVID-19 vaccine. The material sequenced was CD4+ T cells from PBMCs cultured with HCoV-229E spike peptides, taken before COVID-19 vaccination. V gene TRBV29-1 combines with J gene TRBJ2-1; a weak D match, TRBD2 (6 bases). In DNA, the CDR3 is TGCAGCGTGGAGCGGGCCAGACCTAACAATGAGCAGTTCTTC. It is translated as CSVERARPNNEQFF.